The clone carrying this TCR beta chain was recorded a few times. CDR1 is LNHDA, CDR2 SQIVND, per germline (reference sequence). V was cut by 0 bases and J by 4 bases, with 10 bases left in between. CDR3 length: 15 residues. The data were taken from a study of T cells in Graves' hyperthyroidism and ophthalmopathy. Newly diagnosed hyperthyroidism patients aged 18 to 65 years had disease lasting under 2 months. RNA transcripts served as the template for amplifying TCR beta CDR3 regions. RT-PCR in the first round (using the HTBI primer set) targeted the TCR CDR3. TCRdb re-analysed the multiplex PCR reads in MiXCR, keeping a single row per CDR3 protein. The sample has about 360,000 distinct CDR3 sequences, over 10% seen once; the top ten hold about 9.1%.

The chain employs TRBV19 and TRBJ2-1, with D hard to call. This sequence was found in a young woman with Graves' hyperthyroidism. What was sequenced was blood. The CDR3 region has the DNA TGTGCCAGTAGTATAGATCAAACCGGTTACAATGAGCAGTTCTTC. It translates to CASSIDQTGYNEQFF.